These 16 T cell receptor beta chains were all obtained from the same sample, sequenced in a study of molecular identifiers for immune sequencing clone quantification. TCRdb re-called the PCR reads with MiXCR, one entry per CDR3 protein. The repertoire consists of some 590,000 distinct CDR3 sequences, with roughly 23% occurring once and the leading ten covering approximately 0.75%. Specimen: naive CD8+ T cells from blood, with Jurkat cell RNA spiked in. Regarding subset: FACS-sorted CD8+CD4-CCR7+CD45RA+ naive T cells. Receptors were obtained from a human donor in good health. Some libraries in this study had Jurkat cell RNA spiked in.

The table lists this clonotype with many counts. CDR3 region: CASSLWGNQPQHF. DNA for the CDR3: TGTGCCAGCAGTTTATGGGGGAATCAGCCCCAGCATTTT. J is TRBJ1-5 and V is TRBV27, with D perhaps TRBD1 (5 bases). CDR3 length: 13 residues. Trimming removed 1 base at V and 4 bases at J, with 5 bases between. Germline CDR1 and CDR2: MNHEY and SMNVEV (reference sequence).

This clonotype was recorded a few times. V is TRBV27 and J is TRBJ2-3; TRBD2 is a possible D gene (6 bases). Germline CDR1 and CDR2: MNHEY and SMNVEV (reference sequence). The V end was cut by 0 bases, the J end by 0 bases, with 13 bases between. This CDR3 is 17 amino acids long. Here the CDR3 DNA reads TGTGCCAGCAGTTTATCAAACGGGGGTTGGAGCACAGATACGCAGTATTTT. This encodes CASSLSNGGWSTDTQYF.

This clonotype was detected only once. A much larger clone lies one base from this, so it may be a read error. The chain is built from TRBV5-1 and TRBJ2-5, with TRBD2 matching over 8 bases. Germline CDR1 SGHRS, CDR2 YFSETQ. Unmatched junction bases numbered 10, after V lost 4 bases and J lost 2 bases. The CDR3 totals 16 residues. In DNA form, the CDR3 reads TGCGCCAGCAGCCTGGGACTAGTGGGAGAGCAAGAGACCCAGTACTTC. This sequence encodes CASSLGLVGEQETQYF.

The chain uses TRBV7-9 and TRBJ2-2; D is perhaps TRBD1 (6 bases). V lost 7 bases to trimming and J lost 6 bases, with 24 bases between them. Germline CDR1 and CDR2: SEHNR and FQNEAQ (reference sequence). This CDR3 region has 17 residues. CDR3 loop: CASTLGQTFPLAGELFF. The CDR3, as DNA: TGTGCCAGCACTCTTGGACAGACCTTTCCCTTGGCCGGGGAGCTGTTTTTT. Full variable domain (outside the CDR3, taken from reference TRBV7-9 and TRBJ2-2): DTGVSQNPRHKITKRGQNVTFRCDPISEHNRLYWYRQTLGQGPEFLTYFQNEAQLEKSRLLSDRFSAERPKGSFSTLEIQRTEQGDSAMYLCASTLGQTFPLAGELFFGEGSRLTVL.

This clonotype was counted once. With a much larger clone just one base away, this may be a read error. The CDR3 region is CASGSGPINQPQHF. The CDR3 nucleotides read TGTGCCAGCGGTTCCGGGCCCATCAATCAGCCCCAGCATTTT. The chain employs TRBV6-5 and TRBJ1-5; no reliable D call. CDR1 is MNHEY, CDR2 SVGAGI, per germline. With 8 bases removed from V and 3 bases from J, the gap between germline ends came to 14 bases. The CDR3 is 14 residues long.

This clonotype has a count of ten or more. CDR3 sequence: CASSQNRGYEQFF. The CDR3 DNA is TGCGCCAGCAGCCAGAACAGGGGGTATGAGCAGTTCTTC. This chain uses TRBV4-1 with TRBJ2-1, with 8 bases matching TRBD1. Germline V lookup: CDR1 MGHRA, CDR2 YSYEKL. Trimming took 3 bases from V and 8 from J; bases not matched to a gene: 3. The CDR3 spans 13 residues.

Of note for this clonotype: This clone may be a read error of a much larger clone one base away. The chain recombines TRBV7-6 with TRBJ1-1; the D is unclear. The CDR3 runs to 13 residues. Trimming cost V 5 bases and J 4 bases, with 11 bases left between them. Germline lookup yields CDR1 SGHVS and CDR2 FNYEAQ. In nucleotides, the CDR3 is TGTGCCAGCAGCGGAGCTGCAAGCACTGAAGCTTTCTTT. It codes for CASSGAASTEAFF.

This clonotype was seen many times. The V gene is TRBV2, the J gene TRBJ2-7; the match to TRBD1 covers 7 bases. Germline assignment: CDR1 SNHLY and CDR2 FYNNEI. The CDR3 totals 14 residues. V trimming: 3 bases; J trimming: 1 base; junction bases outside the gene matches: 3. CDR3 residues: CASSDPRGSYEQYF. CDR3 nucleotide sequence: TGTGCCAGCAGTGATCCCAGGGGGTCCTACGAGCAGTACTTC. The variable domain in full, with the rest retrieved from reference TRBV2 and TRBJ2-7, is EPEVTQTPSHQVTQMGQEVILRCVPISNHLYFYWYRQILGQKVEFLVSFYNNEISEKSEIFDDQFSVERPDGSNFTLKIRSTKLEDSAMYFCASSDPRGSYEQYFGPGTRLTVT.

The chain joins TRBV2 to TRBJ1-1, with 9 positions matching TRBD1. CDR1 and CDR2 from the germline V gene are SNHLY and FYNNEI. The V and J ends lost 6 bases and 4 bases, in that order; junction bases with no gene match: 9. The CDR3 is 15 residues long. CDR3 region: CASRDRGLAGTEAFF. The CDR3 DNA reads TGTGCCAGCAGGGACAGGGGCTTGGCGGGCACTGAAGCTTTCTTT.

This clonotype was counted many times. V usage is TRBV6-5 and J usage is TRBJ2-7; no clear D gene. The CDR3 has 13 residues. V lost 5 bases to trimming and J lost 5 bases, with 13 bases between them. Per germline, CDR1 MNHEY and CDR2 SVGAGI. The CDR3 spells CASSQTLGNEQYF. The CDR3 nucleotides read TGTGCCAGCAGTCAAACCTTGGGGAACGAGCAGTACTTC.

This clonotype showed up many times. The chain couples TRBV20-1 to TRBJ2-4, with D maybe TRBD2 (7 bases). V lost 6 bases, J lost 0 bases, and 27 bases lay in between. CDR1 is DFQATT and CDR2 is SNEGSKA in the germline V gene (reference sequence). The CDR3 loop spans 19 amino acids. The CDR3 coding sequence is TGCAGTGCGAGGGACACGAAAAGGCAGCGGGACCTAGCCAAAAACATTCAGTACTTC. Translating gives CSARDTKRQRDLAKNIQYF.

Turning to this clonotype: At one end, the junction sequence differs from germline, possibly due to a read error. The V and J genes are TRBV5-8 and TRBJ1-5; D is uncertain. Germline lookup yields CDR1 SGHTS and CDR2 YDEGEE. The CDR3 loop spans 16 amino acids. The CDR3, as DNA: TGTGCCAGCAGCCATCCCCCCCCAAATAGCAAACAGCCCCAGCATTTT. Protein: CASSHPPPNSKQPQHF.

The gene calls are TRBV7-9 and TRBJ2-1; unclear D gene. There are 17 residues in the CDR3. The V end was cut by 5 bases, the J end by 0 bases, with 17 bases between. Germline assignment: CDR1 SEHNR and CDR2 FQNEAQ (reference sequence). In DNA form, the CDR3 reads TGTGCCAGCAGCACTACCACAACGGTTTCCTCCTACAATGAGCAGTTCTTC. It specifies CASSTTTTVSSYNEQFF.

With regard to this clonotype: A much larger clone is a single base away; this may be a read error. The V call is TRBV13, the J call TRBJ2-2, with D uncertain. The CDR3 totals 14 residues. Trimming shortened V by 3 bases and J by 3 bases, and 8 bases separated the two germline ends. Germline CDR1 reads PRHDT; CDR2 reads FYEKMQ (reference sequence). Here the CDR3 reads CASSLFSDTGELFF. The CDR3 bases are TGTGCCAGCAGCTTGTTTAGTGACACCGGGGAGCTGTTTTTT.

This clonotype came up many times. This CDR3 is CASSLASNPSEQFF. The CDR3 bases are TGTGCCAGCAGCTTAGCCTCAAACCCCAGTGAGCAGTTCTTC. The rearrangement uses TRBV7-2 and TRBJ2-1; D is unclear. The germline V and J ends were trimmed by 0 bases and 9 bases, with 12 bases remaining between them. The CDR3 is made up of 14 amino acids. Germline-derived CDR1 and CDR2 are SGHTA and FQGNSA.

This clonotype was observed a few times. CDR3 protein: CASSGMQVISYEQYF. The CDR3, as DNA: TGTGCCAGCAGCGGCATGCAGGTTATTTCCTACGAGCAGTACTTC. The rearrangement joins TRBV9 to TRBJ2-7; no reliable D call. The germline V gene has CDR1 SGDLS and CDR2 YYNGEE. V lost 3 bases and J lost 1, with 14 bases in between. This CDR3 region has 15 residues.